This is a list of T cell receptor beta chains from one sample in a study of cytomegalovirus exposure and HLA in healthy donors. Produced via immunoSEQ multiplex PCR; TCRdb's table is partial and in-frame only. The sample includes 110,000 to 150,000 clones, 76% of them seen just once. Specimen: PBMCs. These receptors all stem from a woman aged 40 to 49 in good health and CMV-seronegative. Each CDR3 is given with its conserved first and last residue. A D gene is named only where the DNA matches it firmly. The size of a clone is reported for some rows only, either as once, few or many, or as a class for expanded clones.

V	size	D	J	CDR3	DNA
TRBV29-1	NA	TRBD1	TRBJ1-2	CSVGQGNYGYTF	TGCAGCGTGGGACAGGGGAACTATGGCTACACCTTC
TRBV5-4	NA	TRBD2	TRBJ2-1	CASSSSGTSGHNEQFF	TGTGCCAGCAGCTCCTCCGGGACTAGCGGACACAATGAGCAGTTCTTC
TRBV16	NA	NA	TRBJ1-4	CASSQSFILNEKLFF	TGTGCCAGCAGCCAATCATTTATATTGAATGAAAAACTGTTTTTT
TRBV2	NA	TRBD2	TRBJ2-1	CASSEWTSGYNEQFF	TGTGCCAGCAGTGAATGGACTAGCGGATACAATGAGCAGTTCTTC
TRBV28	NA	TRBD2	TRBJ2-5	CASRRGGGETQYF	TGTGCCAGCAGGCGGGGGGGCGGGGAGACCCAGTACTTC
TRBV6-1	NA	TRBD1	TRBJ1-2	CASSAAGGSSYGYTF	TGTGCCAGCAGTGCGGCAGGGGGTTCCTCCTATGGCTACACCTTC
TRBV5-5	NA	NA	TRBJ1-2	CASSSKGVYGYTF	TGTGCCAGCAGCTCCAAGGGAGTCTATGGCTACACCTTC
TRBV30	NA	TRBD1	TRBJ2-5	CARGYGTGGNQETQYF	TGTGCCAGAGGATACGGGACAGGGGGGAACCAAGAGACCCAGTACTTC
TRBV4-1	NA	TRBD1	TRBJ1-4	CASSHPGQRREKLFF	TGCGCCAGCAGCCACCCGGGACAGCGGCGGGAAAAACTGTTTTTT
TRBV6-1	once	NA	TRBJ2-7	CASSRTLSYEQYF	TGTGCCAGCAGTCGGACACTCTCCTACGAGCAGTACTTC
TRBV11-2	NA	TRBD2	TRBJ2-3	CASNVLAGDTDTQYF	TGTGCCAGCAACGTACTAGCGGGAGATACAGATACGCAGTATTTT
TRBV25-1	NA	NA	TRBJ1-5	CASSAQGWGPQHF	TGTGCCAGCAGTGCCCAGGGGTGGGGGCCCCAGCATTTT
TRBV6-1	NA	NA	TRBJ2-1	CASSGVVYNEQFF	TGTGCCAGCAGCGGGGTAGTATACAATGAGCAGTTCTTC
TRBV7-9	NA	NA	TRBJ1-5	CASSAGYSNQPQHF	TGTGCCAGCTCCGCGGGGTATAGCAATCAGCCCCAGCATTTT
TRBV6-6	NA	NA	TRBJ2-3	CASSHRAGADTQYF	TGTGCCAGCAGCCACAGGGCGGGGGCAGATACGCAGTATTTT
TRBV6-5	NA	NA	TRBJ1-5	CASRSTVNQPQHF	TGTGCCAGCAGGTCGACAGTTAATCAGCCCCAGCATTTT
TRBV7-9	NA	NA	TRBJ1-2	CASSRQGNGGYTF	TGTGCCAGCAGCCGCCAGGGGAATGGCGGCTACACCTTC
TRBV5-4	few	TRBD1	TRBJ1-6	CASSLGQGGYNSPLHF	TGTGCCAGCAGCCTGGGACAGGGAGGTTATAATTCACCCCTCCACTTT
TRBV19	NA	TRBD1	TRBJ2-3	CASSTRETGMSTDTQYF	TGTGCCAGTAGTACCCGAGAGACAGGGATGAGCACAGATACGCAGTATTTT